Presented here are 8 T cell receptor beta chains from one specimen sequenced in a study of T cells after yellow fever vaccination. Each CDR3 protein is one row after TCRdb ran MiXCR on the 5' RACE reads. The data show about 130,000 distinct CDR3 sequences, around 9.8% seen once. Sequenced material: CD8+ T cells sorted from PBMCs, taken on the day of the yellow fever booster vaccination. Every receptor here comes from a young man who received the YFV17D yellow fever vaccine.

The chain links TRBV12-3 or TRBV12-4 to TRBJ2-1; D may be TRBD1 (6 bases). The CDR3 runs 13 residues. Trimming took off 6 bases at V and 5 bases at J, with 11 bases between the two ends. CDR3 protein: CASSEDSNNEQFF. CDR3 DNA: TGTGCCAGCAGCGAGGACAGCAACAATGAGCAGTTCTTC.

CDR3 sequence: CASSQGDRRDREYGYTF. The CDR3 nucleotides are TGCGCCAGCAGCCAAGGGGACCGCCGCGACAGGGAATATGGCTACACCTTC. The chain uses TRBV4-3 and TRBJ1-2, with 7 bases aligning to TRBD1. The V gene end was trimmed by 1 base and the J gene end by 5 bases; junction bases not matched to a gene: 13. Germline lookup yields CDR1 LGHNA and CDR2 YSLEER. CDR3 length: 17 residues.

This clonotype was counted only a few times. The chain recombines TRBV10-2 with TRBJ2-5; D not resolved. With 7 bases removed from V and 5 bases from J, the gap between germline ends came to 14 bases. The CDR3 spans 13 residues. Per the germline V gene, CDR1 is WSHSY and CDR2 is SAAADI. The DNA for the CDR3 is TGCGCCAGCACCAGCACCCTTATCGAGACCCAGTACTTC. It codes for CASTSTLIETQYF.

This clonotype appeared a few times. This sequence joins TRBV13 and TRBJ1-2; perhaps TRBD1 as D (5 bases). V gave up 0 bases and J gave up 5 bases, with 10 bases separating them. The length of the CDR3 is 14 residues. Per the germline V gene, CDR1 is PRHDT and CDR2 is FYEKMQ (reference sequence). The CDR3 region has the DNA TGTGCCAGCAGCTTAGGGGGGACCGGGTATGGCTACACCTTC. It translates to CASSLGGTGYGYTF.

This clonotype came up many times. The chain uses TRBV6-2 or TRBV6-3 and TRBJ2-2, with unresolved D. CDR3 length: 13 residues. Looked up from germline, CDR1 is MNHEY and CDR2 is SVGEGT. The ends were cut back, 7 bases at V and 1 base at J, with 7 bases in the middle. This CDR3 is CASTFRNTGELFF. The CDR3 nucleotides are TGTGCCAGCACCTTCAGGAACACCGGGGAGCTGTTTTTT.

This clonotype was detected a few times. The V and J genes are TRBV5-6 and TRBJ2-7, with unresolved D. In germline, CDR1 is SGHDT, CDR2 YYEEEE. V was pared by 0 bases and J by 0 bases, with 7 bases between. This CDR3 comprises 14 residues. CDR3: CASSLEASSYEQYF. CDR3 coding DNA: TGTGCCAGCAGCTTGGAAGCTAGCTCCTACGAGCAGTACTTC.

J is TRBJ2-1 and V is TRBV6-6; D is uncertain. Trimming shortened V by 5 bases and J by 5 bases, and 10 bases separated the two germline ends. The CDR3 consists of 13 residues. The germline V gene encodes CDR1 MNHNY and CDR2 SVGAGI (reference sequence). The CDR3 region has the DNA TGTGCCAGCAGTCAATGGACGGACAATGAGCAGTTCTTC. Translation gives CASSQWTDNEQFF.

This chain links TRBV19 with TRBJ2-2, with 8 nucleotides matching TRBD1. V lost 2 bases, J lost 5 bases, and 7 bases stayed unmatched. This CDR3 spans 16 amino acids. CDR1 is LNHDA, CDR2 SQIVND, per germline (reference sequence). The CDR3 is CASSILRTGTTGELFF. CDR3 nucleotides: TGTGCCAGTAGTATACTCAGGACAGGGACGACCGGGGAGCTGTTTTTT.